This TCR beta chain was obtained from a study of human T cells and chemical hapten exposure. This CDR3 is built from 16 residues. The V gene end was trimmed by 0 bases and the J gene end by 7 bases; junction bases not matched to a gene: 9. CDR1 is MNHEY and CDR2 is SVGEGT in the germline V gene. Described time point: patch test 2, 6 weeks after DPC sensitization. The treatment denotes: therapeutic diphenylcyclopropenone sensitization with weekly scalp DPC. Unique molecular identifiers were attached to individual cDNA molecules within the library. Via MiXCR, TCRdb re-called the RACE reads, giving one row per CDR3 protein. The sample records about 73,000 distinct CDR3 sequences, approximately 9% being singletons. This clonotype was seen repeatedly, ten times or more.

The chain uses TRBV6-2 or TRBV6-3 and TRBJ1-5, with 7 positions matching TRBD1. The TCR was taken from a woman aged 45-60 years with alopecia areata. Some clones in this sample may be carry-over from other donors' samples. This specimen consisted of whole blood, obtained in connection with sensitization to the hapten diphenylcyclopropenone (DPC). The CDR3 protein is CASSYSGTDLLQPQHF. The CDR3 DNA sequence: TGTGCCAGCAGTTACTCTGGGACAGACCTGTTACAGCCCCAGCATTTT.